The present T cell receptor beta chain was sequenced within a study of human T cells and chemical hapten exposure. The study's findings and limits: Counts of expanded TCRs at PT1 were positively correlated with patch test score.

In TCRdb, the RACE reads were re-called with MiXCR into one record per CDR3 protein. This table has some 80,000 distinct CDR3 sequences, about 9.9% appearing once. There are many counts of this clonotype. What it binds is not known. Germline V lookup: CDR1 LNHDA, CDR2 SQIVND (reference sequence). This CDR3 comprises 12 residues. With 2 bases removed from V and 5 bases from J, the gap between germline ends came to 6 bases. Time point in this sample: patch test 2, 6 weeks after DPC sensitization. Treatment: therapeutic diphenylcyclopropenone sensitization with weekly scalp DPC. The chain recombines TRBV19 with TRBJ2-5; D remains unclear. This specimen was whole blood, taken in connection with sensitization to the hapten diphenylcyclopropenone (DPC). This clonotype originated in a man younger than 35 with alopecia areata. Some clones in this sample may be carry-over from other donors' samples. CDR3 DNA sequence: TGTGCCAGTAGTATATCCGGGGAGACCCAGTACTTC. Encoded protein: CASSISGETQYF.